This passage covers 8 T cell receptor beta chains from one sample sequenced in a study of regulatory T cells in long-lasting Graves disease. According to the study, TCR beta libraries were built with iRepertoire HTBI primers and CDR3-region Arm-PCR. TCRdb re-called the multiplex PCR reads with MiXCR, one entry per CDR3 protein. Among 540,000 or so distinct CDR3 sequences listed, about 14% were seen once. Time point reported: newly diagnosed GD, antithyroid drugs for less than 3 months. Generation of the TCR library employed RNA extracted from PBMCs. These data also featured in a second study, about T cells in Graves' hyperthyroidism and ophthalmopathy.

Sequencing used peripheral blood mononuclear cells (PBMCs), obtained at new diagnosis, from a patient treated with antithyroid drugs. All receptors come from a young man with Graves disease.

In its sample, this clonotype was seen many times. The chain combines TRBV29-1 with TRBJ1-2; D is unresolved. V lost 1 base and J lost 8, with 20 bases in between. Looked up from germline, CDR1 is SQVTM and CDR2 is ANQGSEA. CDR3 length: 15 residues. DNA of the CDR3: TGCAGCGTTGAAGTTGGTGAGACGGAATCCTTCGGCTACACCTTC. It translates to CSVEVGETESFGYTF.

To note about this clonotype: A read error may account for a junction end that differs from germline. This sequence joins TRBV4-2 and TRBJ2-5; no definite D call. The CDR3 contains 14 residues. Per the germline V gene, CDR1 is LGHNA and CDR2 is YNFKEQ. The CDR3 sequence: CASSQDKDGFTLFF. The CDR3, as DNA: TGTGCCAGCAGCCAAGATAAGGACGGCTTCACACTGTTCTTC.

This clonotype came up many times. The chain has TRBV7-3 and TRBJ1-1; TRBD1 is a possible D gene (6 bases). The CDR3 length is 14 residues. Trimming removed 6 bases from V and 6 bases from J, with 17 bases in between. Germline V lookup: CDR1 SGHTA, CDR2 FQGTGA. For the CDR3, the DNA is TGTGCCAGCAGTTACGGGGGGCCTGTAGCTGAAGCTTTCTTT. Its protein product is CASSYGGPVAEAFF.

The rearrangement joins TRBV13 to TRBJ2-7; D is uncertain. The V end was cut by 4 bases, the J end by 0 bases, with 13 bases between. Looked up from germline, CDR1 is PRHDT and CDR2 is FYEKMQ (reference sequence). This CDR3 is 15 amino acids long. As DNA, the CDR3 is TGTGCCAGCAGCTCCTGGCTAGGCCTCTCCTACGAGCAGTACTTC. This gives the protein CASSSWLGLSYEQYF. The full variable domain, its missing parts supplied by reference TRBV13 and TRBJ2-7, is AAGVIQSPRHLIKEKRETATLKCYPIPRHDTVYWYQQGPGQDPQFLISFYEKMQSDKGSIPDRFSAQQFSDYHSELNMSSLELGDSALYFCASSSWLGLSYEQYFGPGTRLTVT.

This clonotype was recorded many times. J is TRBJ2-1 and V is TRBV12-3 or TRBV12-4; TRBD2 aligns across 15 bases. J gave up 6 bases and V 4 bases, and 13 bases lay outside the gene matches. The CDR3 has 19 residues. This chain's CDR3 is CASSYLGLAGGSFGNEQFF. Here the CDR3 DNA reads TGTGCCAGCAGTTATCTGGGACTAGCGGGAGGATCTTTTGGCAATGAGCAGTTCTTC.

The rearrangement links TRBV20-1 to TRBJ2-7, with 10 bases aligning to TRBD2. The CDR3 spans 12 residues. V gave up 6 bases and J gave up 7 bases; unmatched junction bases: 6. Germline V CDR1 and CDR2: DFQATT, SNEGSKA (reference sequence). The CDR3 is CSAGTSVREQYF. CDR3 DNA: TGCAGTGCCGGGACTAGCGTTCGGGAGCAGTACTTC.

This clonotype was seen ten or more times. The V and J genes are TRBV27 and TRBJ1-6, with D hard to call. V was cut by 3 bases and J by 6 bases, with 12 bases left in between. From germline, CDR1 is MNHEY and CDR2 SMNVEV (reference sequence). This CDR3 has 15 residues. This CDR3 is CASSFQTRPNSPLHF. CDR3 DNA sequence: TGTGCCAGCAGTTTCCAGACAAGGCCTAATTCACCCCTCCACTTT.

A remark on this clonotype: A read error is possible here, since a much larger clone lies one base away. This likely comes from a read error, as the CDR3 has no conserved phenylalanine or tryptophan at its end. The genes are TRBV7-2 and TRBJ2-7; perhaps TRBD2 as D (7 bases). V lost 2 bases and J lost 5, with 13 bases in between. CDR3 length: 14 residues. CDR1 and CDR2 from the germline V gene are SGHTA and FQGNSA. CDR3 sequence (DNA): TGTGCCAGCAGCTTAAGCAGGGGAGGGAACGAGCAGTACCTC. Its translation: CASSLSRGGNEQYL.